The rows below give T cell receptor beta chains drawn from one sample of a study of Ad26.COV2.S vaccination and SARS-CoV-2 variants. Repertoires were generated with immunoSEQ multiplex PCR, while TCRdb's copy carries only in-frame clones and drops some. The repertoire consists of 400,000 to 500,000 clones, with roughly 89% occurring once and the leading ten covering just over 2.5%. Here the sequenced sample was peripheral blood, taken in a trial of Ad26.COV2.S vaccine versus placebo. Source of these receptors: a person between 18 and 59 years old who received the Ad26.COV2.S COVID-19 vaccine or a placebo. Each CDR3 is given with its conserved first and last residue. A D gene is named only where the DNA matches it firmly. Clone sizes are given selectively: once, few, many, or a class where the clone is expanded.

.	TRBJ2-5	TRBV18	.	TGTGCCAGCTCACCAGGGGCCCTAGGGACCCAGTACTTC	CASSPGALGTQYF
.	TRBJ2-2	TRBV7-3	.	TGTGCCAGCAGCCCCCAAGTTACAGGAACAACCGGGGAGCTGTTTTTT	CASSPQVTGTTGELFF
.	TRBJ2-3	TRBV6-2/TRBV6-3	.	TGTGCCAGCAGTTCCCAGCGTTGGGGGGGCCCGGCTACGCAGTATTTT	CASSSQRWGGPATQYF
TRBD1	TRBJ2-7	TRBV19	.	TGTGCCAGTAGGGGGGACAGGAACTACGAGCAGTACTTC	CASRGDRNYEQYF
.	TRBJ2-2	TRBV6-5	.	TGTGCCAGCGGGCTGCGCACCGGGGAGCTGTTTTTT	CASGLRTGELFF
.	TRBJ2-7	TRBV19	.	TGTGCCAGTAGCCAGCAGGGGTCTTCCTACGAGCAGTACTTC	CASSQQGSSYEQYF
.	TRBJ2-7	TRBV9	.	TGTGCCAGCAGCGTAGGGGGGGTCCTCGGTAACTACGAGCAGTACTTC	CASSVGGVLGNYEQYF
TRBD1	TRBJ1-6	TRBV6-5	once	TGTGCCAGCAGAAACAGGGGCTCCGGAGATTCACCCCTCCACTTT	CASRNRGSGDSPLHF
TRBD1	TRBJ1-6	TRBV3-1/TRBV3-2	.	TGTGCCAGCACGACAGGGGCCAATTCACCCCTCCACTTT	CASTTGANSPLHF
.	TRBJ2-3	TRBV9	.	TGTGCCAGCAGCGCCTTTTCTAGCAAGGATACGCAGTATTTT	CASSAFSSKDTQYF
.	TRBJ1-2	TRBV15	.	TGTGCCACCAGCAGGCCCCCGGGGCAGGTTTTATACTATGGCTACACCTTC	CATSRPPGQVLYYGYTF
.	TRBJ1-5	TRBV6-1	once	TGTGCCAGCAGTGAAGACGACCGGCCCCAGCATTTT	CASSEDDRPQHF
.	TRBJ2-2	TRBV18	.	TGTGCCAGCTCACCCCTAAACGGGACACAATTAACCGGGGAGCTGTTTTTT	CASSPLNGTQLTGELFF
.	TRBJ1-1	TRBV5-1	.	TGCGCCAGCAGCGGAGGACCGCCCCGTTTGGGCACTGAAGCTTTCTTT	CASSGGPPRLGTEAFF
.	TRBJ1-5	TRBV18	.	TGTGCCAGCTCTCCTACCGGGGATCAGCCCCAGCATTTT	CASSPTGDQPQHF
.	TRBJ1-5	TRBV2	.	TGTGCCAGCAGTGCAGGCCAGGCGAGCAATCAGCCCCAGCATTTT	CASSAGQASNQPQHF
.	TRBJ2-2	TRBV11-3	.	TGTGCCAGCAGCTTTGGGGTTGAGAACACCGGGGAGCTGTTTTTT	CASSFGVENTGELFF
.	TRBJ1-4	TRBV6-6	.	TGTGCCAGCAGTAAGTGGCAGAGAGAAAAACTGTTTTTT	CASSKWQREKLFF
.	TRBJ1-2	TRBV2	once	TGTGCCAGCAGTGAAGCGCGTTTTCCTAACTATGGCTACACCTTC	CASSEARFPNYGYTF
.	TRBJ2-6	TRBV7-3	.	TGTGCCAGCAGCTTATTCGGCGGTCTACCTTCTGGGGCCAACGTCCTGACTTTC	CASSLFGGLPSGANVLTF
.	TRBJ1-4	TRBV5-1	once	TGCGCCAGCAGGAAAAGAACGGGGGATGAAAAACTGTTTTTT	CASRKRTGDEKLFF
.	TRBJ2-7	TRBV15	.	TGTGCCACCAGCAGAGACCCATTGTACGAGCAGTACTTC	CATSRDPLYEQYF
.	TRBJ1-4	TRBV9	.	TGTGCCAGCAGCGTAGGTCAAGGGCTAGGGGAGGAAAAACTGTTTTTT	CASSVGQGLGEEKLFF
TRBD1	TRBJ2-7	TRBV9	.	TGTGCCAGCGGTACGGGACAGGGGGCCTACGAGCAGTACTTC	CASGTGQGAYEQYF
.	TRBJ1-6	TRBV2	.	TGTGCCAGCAGTGACGGGCCCCGCCACTTT	CASSDGPRHF